The T cell receptor beta chain described here comes from a study of OX40 agonist ivuxolimab in advanced cancers. Study-wide results and limits: At 0.1 to 3.0 mg/kg, clonal expansion of CD4+ and CD8+ blood T cells had occurred by week 6. Some nonresponders likewise displayed low normalized T-cell clonal expansion. The antigen specificity of the peripheral T cells (those that were expanded) was not determined. More expanded clones were seen, on average, in CD8+ T cells than in CD4+.

About this clone itself: Its matching antigen is unknown.

This CDR3 has 16 amino acids. Unmatched junction bases numbered 9, after V lost 7 bases and J lost 2 bases. In germline, CDR1 is SGHAT, CDR2 FQDESV (reference sequence). Assay: immunoSEQ multiplex PCR; the TCRdb copy retains only in-frame clones and omits some. The data hold 30,000 to 45,000 clones, with 75% to 90% observed a single time. Sequenced material: CD4+ or CD8+ T cells sorted from blood, taken in a trial of the OX40 agonist ivuxolimab. The receptor was isolated from an adult with an advanced solid tumor such as melanoma, head and neck, liver or kidney cancer. This chain connects TRBV11-1 to TRBJ2-2; 8 bases agree with TRBD2. CDR3 nucleotide sequence: TGTGCCAGCAACGAGGTAGCGGGGTCCAACACCGGGGAGCTGTTTTTT. Translated, it gives CASNEVAGSNTGELFF.